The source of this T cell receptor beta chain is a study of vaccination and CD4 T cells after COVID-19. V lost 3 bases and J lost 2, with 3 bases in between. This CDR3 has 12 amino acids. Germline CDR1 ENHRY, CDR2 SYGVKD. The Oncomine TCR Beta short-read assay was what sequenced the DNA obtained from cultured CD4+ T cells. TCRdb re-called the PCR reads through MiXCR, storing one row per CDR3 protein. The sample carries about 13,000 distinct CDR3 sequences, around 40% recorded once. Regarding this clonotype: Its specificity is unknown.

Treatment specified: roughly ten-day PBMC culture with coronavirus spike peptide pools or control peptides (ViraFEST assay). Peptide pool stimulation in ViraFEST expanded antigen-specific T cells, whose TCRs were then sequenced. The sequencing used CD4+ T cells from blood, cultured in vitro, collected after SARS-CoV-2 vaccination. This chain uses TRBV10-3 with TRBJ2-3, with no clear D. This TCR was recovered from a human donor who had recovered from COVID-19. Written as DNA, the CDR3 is TGTGCCATCAGTGAAGACACAGATACGCAGTATTTT. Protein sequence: CAISEDTDTQYF.